This T cell receptor beta chain was recorded in a study of Graves' ophthalmopathy and Graves' hyperthyroidism. Germline V CDR1 and CDR2: SNHLY, FYNNEI. The CDR3 contains 14 residues. V dropped 6 bases and J dropped 6; count of bases not matched to a gene: 8. For repertoire sequencing, the TCR beta CDR3 regions were amplified from RNA transcripts. The first round was an RT-PCR with HTBI primers, and the second round was a multiplex PCR. TCRdb used MiXCR to reprocess the multiplex PCR reads, holding one entry per CDR3 protein. The repertoire has almost 750,000 distinct CDR3 sequences, 40% of them found once; the top ten carry approximately 43%. The study excluded patients with other autoimmune diseases, uncontrolled infections, pregnancy or lactation.

The sample comprised peripheral blood. This chain uses TRBV2 with TRBJ1-2; 9 positions agree with TRBD1. The sequence was collected from an adult man with Graves' ophthalmopathy. The DNA for the CDR3 is TGTGCCAGCAGCGATTCGGGGGACAGGGATGGCTACACCTTC. It encodes CASSDSGDRDGYTF. Using reference TRBV2 and TRBJ1-2 for the parts outside the CDR3, the full variable domain is EPEVTQTPSHQVTQMGQEVILRCVPISNHLYFYWYRQILGQKVEFLVSFYNNEISEKSEIFDDQFSVERPDGSNFTLKIRSTKLEDSAMYFCASSDSGDRDGYTFGSGTRLTVV.